This entry describes one T cell receptor beta chain. What it binds is not known. Other DNA variants within this sample encode the same CDR3. The CDR3 sequence is 14 residues long. Germline V gene lookup returns CDR1 SGDLS and CDR2 YYNGEE. Losses at the gene ends were 3 bases for V and 3 bases for J; bases not matched to a gene: 3. The source of the sample is a study of shared clonotypes between healthy human individuals. Findings and caveats of the study: Sampling included only blood; tissue repertoires likely differ.

Method: immunoSEQ multiplex PCR; TCRdb's copy keeps in-frame clones and lacks some. The table has 2 million to 2.5 million clones, 85% to 95% seen once. The sequence was collected from a man aged 18 to 30 in good health. Some clones in this sample may be carry-over from other donors' samples. Sequencing was carried out using naive CD4+ T cells from PBMCs. The subset denotes: CD45RA+ positively selected. The chain uses TRBV9 and TRBJ2-7, with 10 bases matching TRBD1. CDR3 sequence (DNA): TGTGCCAGCAGCGCCGGGACAGGGGTCTACGAGCAGTACTTC. Amino acid sequence: CASSAGTGVYEQYF. The full variable domain, rest sourced from reference TRBV9 and TRBJ2-7, is DSGVTQTPKHLITATGQRVTLRCSPRSGDLSVYWYQQSLDQGLQFLIQYYNGEERAKGNILERFSAQQFPDLHSELNLSSLELGDSALYFCASSAGTGVYEQYFGPGTRLTVT.